The T cell receptor (beta chain) under discussion was sequenced for a study of T-cell reconstitution after alpha-beta-depleted transplantation in children. This clonotype was seen a single time. The antigen remains unidentified. Unique molecular identifiers were incorporated when the TCRbeta library was constructed. One entry per CDR3 protein, called by TCRdb with MiXCR from the PCR reads. The table lists about 440,000 distinct CDR3 sequences, around 46% of them singletons. V dropped 5 bases and J dropped 3 bases, with 10 bases sitting between them. The CDR3 consists of 13 residues. Germline-derived CDR1 and CDR2 are SGHAT and FQNNGV. General study findings and limits: Day-60 TCRbeta diversity that was high in some patients was derived from surviving recipient T cells and thymic progenitors. When one year had passed after transplant, most T-cell counts and diversity came from newly produced T cells. Several hundred expanded graft clones reportedly were the source of alpha-beta T cells about two months after transplant.

The specimen comprised PBMCs, sampled before TCRalphabeta/CD19-depleted stem cell transplant. The TCR comes from a girl aged 2-10 years with aplastic anemia, due to receive a stem cell transplant. The chain couples TRBV11-2 to TRBJ2-5; unclear D gene. The chain's CDR3 is CASSPIREETQYF. CDR3 nucleotides: TGTGCCAGCAGCCCTATACGGGAAGAGACCCAGTACTTC. Combining the CDR3 with reference TRBV11-2 and TRBJ2-5 gives the whole variable domain EAGVAQSPRYKIIEKRQSVAFWCNPISGHATLYWYQQILGQGPKLLIQFQNNGVVDDSQLPKDRFSAERLKGVDSTLKIQPAKLEDSAVYLCASSPIREETQYFGPGTRLLVL.